Shown below are 23 T cell receptor beta chains from a single sample sequenced in a study of beta chain features in type 1 diabetes. Study-level points and caveats: Within each of all four CD4+ subsets, Type 1 diabetes patients had TCRB CDR3s that were moderately but significantly shorter.

Since all of the isolated RNA was reverse transcribed, expressed TCRB transcripts were what got sequenced. Generated by immunoSEQ multiplex PCR, the TCRdb table keeps only in-frame clones and is missing some. The sample yields more than 95,000 clones, roughly 28% seen once. For these receptors, no antigen is known. The sequenced sample was central memory CD4+ T cells from blood. These receptors were taken from a woman aged 18-35 years with type 1 diabetes.

V is TRBV12-5 and J is TRBJ1-2, with 10 bases identical to TRBD1. Germline V CDR1 and CDR2: LGHNT, FRNRAP. This CDR3 has 16 amino acids. The trim removed 5 bases at V and 0 bases at J, leaving 6 bases unmatched. The CDR3 is CASGRDRGYANYGYTF. The CDR3 nucleotides read TGTGCTAGTGGTCGGGACAGGGGTTACGCTAACTATGGCTACACCTTC.

The CDR3 is CASDLSRWSDNEQFF. CDR3 DNA sequence: TGTGCCAGCGACCTTTCGAGGTGGAGCGACAATGAGCAGTTCTTC. This chain connects TRBV21-1 to TRBJ2-1; the listed D gene, TRBD2, was not tested against the DNA. TRBV21-1 is marked as a pseudogene. CDR3 size: 15 residues.

V and J are TRBV5-6 and TRBJ2-1; D call uncertain. Between the trimmed V and J ends, which lost 5 bases and 5 bases, there was a span of 20 bases. The CDR3 covers 16 residues. Germline V gives CDR1 SGHDT, CDR2 YYEEEE. The CDR3 nucleotides read TGTGCCAGCAGTTTCCTCCTAGAGGTACGGGACAATGAGCAGTTCTTC. Its translation is CASSFLLEVRDNEQFF.

This clone was seen only a few times. The CDR3 sequence: CASRLQGALGQPQHF. The CDR3 DNA follows: TGTGCCAGCAGGTTACAGGGGGCGTTAGGTCAGCCCCAGCATTTT. This chain joins TRBV27 and TRBJ1-5; 9 bases are a match to TRBD1. The trim removed 6 bases at V and 6 bases at J, leaving 9 bases unmatched. The CDR3 is 15 residues long. CDR1 is MNHEY and CDR2 is SMNVEV in the germline V gene (reference sequence).

The chain has TRBV11-2 and TRBJ2-1; 7 nucleotides line up with TRBD1. Germline V lookup: CDR1 SGHAT, CDR2 FQNNGV. The CDR3 spans 13 residues. V shed 1 base and J 9 bases; nucleotides not matched to a gene: 3. The CDR3 nucleotides read TGTGCCAGCAGCTTAGGGGACAGACGTGAGCAGTTCTTC. Its translation is CASSLGDRREQFF.

V usage is TRBV29-1 and J usage is TRBJ2-3, with a possible D match to TRBD1 (5 bases). The V gene's germline CDR1 is SQVTM and CDR2 ANQGSEA. Trimming shortened V by 1 base and J by 5 bases, and 13 bases separated the two germline ends. CDR3 size: 14 residues. CDR3 protein: CSVEGGQGIDTQYF. CDR3 coding DNA: TGCAGCGTTGAAGGGGGTCAGGGAATAGATACGCAGTATTTT.

This clone was seen only a few times. This chain's CDR3 is CASSRLAGGYNEQFF. CDR3 nucleotides: TGCGCCAGCAGCAGACTAGCGGGAGGGTACAATGAGCAGTTCTTC. The chain joins TRBV5-1 to TRBJ2-1, with 14 bases that match TRBD2. Losses at the gene ends were 4 bases for V and 4 bases for J; bases not matched to a gene: 1. This CDR3 region has 15 residues. The germline V gene has CDR1 SGHRS and CDR2 YFSETQ.

This clone was found a few times. The gene calls are TRBV6-1 and TRBJ2-7; D perhaps matches TRBD1 (5 bases). The length of the CDR3 is 13 residues. V was shortened by 8 bases and J by 4 bases, with 15 bases between the two germline ends. Germline lookup yields CDR1 MNHNS and CDR2 SASEGT. The CDR3 here is CASGDSPTYEQYV. In nucleotides, the CDR3 is TGTGCCAGCGGAGACAGTCCCACATACGAGCAGTACGTC.

V usage is TRBV6-1 and J usage is TRBJ1-1, with TRBD1 matching 10 bases. The CDR3 covers 14 residues. The ends lost 6 bases at V and 1 base at J; junction bases unmatched: 2. Germline V gives CDR1 MNHNS, CDR2 SASEGT. Here the CDR3 DNA reads TGTGCCAGCAGAGACAGGGGGCAGAACACTGAAGCTTTCTTT. It is translated as CASRDRGQNTEAFF.

This clone has just a few counts. This chain links TRBV7-2 with TRBJ2-2; no reliable D call. Trimming left V 7 bases short and J 0 bases short, with 12 bases between. The CDR3 is 15 amino acids. Germline loops: CDR1 SGHTA, CDR2 FQGNSA. CDR3 residues: CASTYSISNTGELFF. The DNA of the CDR3 is TGTGCCAGCACCTATAGCATTTCGAACACCGGGGAGCTGTTTTTT. The entire variable domain, with the rest obtained from reference TRBV7-2 and TRBJ2-2, is as follows: GAGVSQSPSNKVTEKGKDVELRCDPISGHTALYWYRQSLGQGLEFLIYFQGNSAPDKSGLPSDRFSAERTGGSVSTLTIQRTQQEDSAVYLCASTYSISNTGELFFGEGSRLTVL.

V gene TRBV7-9 combines with J gene TRBJ2-1; D remains ambiguous. Per germline, CDR1 SEHNR and CDR2 FQNEAQ (reference sequence). CDR3 length: 12 amino acids. V lost 0 bases and J lost 7, with 4 bases in between. The CDR3 coding sequence is TGTGCCAGCAGCTTAGCCCCTAATGAGCAGTTCTTC. This codes for CASSLAPNEQFF.

The chain couples TRBV7-8 to TRBJ2-2; TRBD1 matches at 7 bases. The CDR3 is 16 amino acids. CDR1 and CDR2 from the germline V gene are SGHVS and FQNEAQ. The ends lost 1 base at V and 4 bases at J; junction bases unmatched: 6. The CDR3 DNA reads as TGTGCCAGCAGCTTAGATTCAGCAGGGGGCACCGGGGAGCTGTTTTTT. Translation: CASSLDSAGGTGELFF. The complete variable domain, with remaining parts taken from reference TRBV7-8 and TRBJ2-2, reads GAGVSQSPRYKVAKRGQDVALRCDPISGHVSLFWYQQALGQGPEFLTYFQNEAQLDKSGLPSDRFFAERPEGSVSTLKIQRTQQEDSAVYLCASSLDSAGGTGELFFGEGSRLTVL.

This chain connects TRBV7-9 to TRBJ2-7; D uncertain. The germline V gene encodes CDR1 SEHNR and CDR2 FQNEAQ (reference sequence). The CDR3 has 14 residues. Trimming pared 5 bases from V and 5 bases from J, leaving 16 bases between. This chain's CDR3 is CASSRPPELHEQYF. CDR3 bases: TGTGCCAGCAGCCGACCCCCGGAGCTCCACGAGCAGTACTTC.

This chain uses TRBV19 with TRBJ2-7, with TRBD1 matching over 9 bases. CDR3 length: 13 residues. Germline V lookup: CDR1 LNHDA, CDR2 SQIVND (reference sequence). Trimming took 8 bases from V and 4 from J; bases not matched to a gene: 6. The CDR3 DNA reads as TGTGCCAGTCAGTACGACAGGGGGTACGAGCAGTACTTC. This sequence encodes CASQYDRGYEQYF.

This clone was found a few times. The rearrangement uses TRBV19 and TRBJ1-5; no firm D call. There are 14 residues in the CDR3. Trimming removed 3 bases at V and 0 bases at J, with 6 bases between. The germline CDR1 and CDR2 sequences are LNHDA and SQIVND (reference sequence). CDR3 in amino acids: CASSILISNQPQHF. The CDR3 DNA sequence: TGTGCCAGTAGTATTCTTATTAGCAATCAGCCCCAGCATTTT.

The chain links TRBV2 to TRBJ2-7; 10 bases map to TRBD2. The germline V gene has CDR1 SNHLY and CDR2 FYNNEI. V trimming: 6 bases; J trimming: 4 bases; junction bases outside the gene matches: 6. This CDR3 has 14 amino acids. The CDR3 DNA reads as TGTGCCAGCAGACTAGCGGGGACCCCTTACGAGCAGTACGTC. It specifies CASRLAGTPYEQYV.

This chain joins TRBV5-4 and TRBJ1-4; perhaps TRBD1 as D (6 bases). The CDR3 has 14 amino acids. Between the trimmed V and J ends, which lost 5 bases and 5 bases, there was a span of 13 bases. Looked up from germline, CDR1 is SGHNT and CDR2 is YYREEE (reference sequence). CDR3 bases: TGTGCCAGCAGTACAGGGTCGAGAAATGAAAAACTGTTTTTT. As protein: CASSTGSRNEKLFF. Variable domain in full (rest from reference TRBV5-4 and TRBJ1-4): ETGVTQSPTHLIKTRGQQVTLRCSSQSGHNTVSWYQQALGQGPQFIFQYYREEENGRGNFPPRFSGLQFPNYSSELNVNALELDDSALYLCASSTGSRNEKLFFGSGTQLSVL.

The V call is TRBV11-2, the J call TRBJ2-3; perhaps TRBD2 as D (6 bases). Between the trimmed V and J ends, which lost 1 base and 0 bases, there was a span of 17 bases. This CDR3 is built from 18 residues. The germline V gene has CDR1 SGHAT and CDR2 FQNNGV. CDR3 in amino acids: CASSLGLAYRPSTDTQYF. The CDR3 DNA reads TGTGCCAGCAGCTTAGGTCTAGCGTACAGACCCAGCACAGATACGCAGTATTTT.

This clone was recorded a few times. The chain links TRBV27 to TRBJ1-2; 11 bases map to TRBD1. J lost 2 bases, V lost 5 bases, and 7 bases had no gene match. The CDR3 totals 16 residues. The V gene's germline CDR1 is MNHEY and CDR2 SMNVEV (reference sequence). The CDR3 DNA is TGTGCCAGCAGTGGGGGACAGGGGGTATTAAACTATGGCTACACCTTC. This encodes CASSGGQGVLNYGYTF.

The chain carries TRBV6-1 and TRBJ2-1; D possibly corresponds to TRBD2 (6 bases). Germline CDR1 MNHNS, CDR2 SASEGT. Trimming pared 7 bases from V and 2 bases from J, leaving 12 bases between. The CDR3 sequence is 14 residues long. In DNA, the CDR3 is TGTGCCAGCAATCTGGAGGGCCCCTACAATGAGCAGTTCTTC. It encodes CASNLEGPYNEQFF.

The gene calls are TRBV18 and TRBJ2-6; D gene uncertain. V lost 6 bases and J 0 bases, leaving 12 bases between the germline ends. The CDR3 contains 16 residues. The germline gives CDR1 KGHSH, CDR2 LQKENI. The CDR3 spells CASSRGPGSGANVLTF. The CDR3 region has the DNA TGTGCCAGCTCTCGCGGCCCGGGCTCTGGGGCCAACGTCCTGACTTTC.

This clone turned up a few times. At one end the junction does not follow the germline gene, possibly because of a read error. The V call is TRBV6-1, the J call TRBJ2-7, with D possibly called TRBD1 or TRBD2 (5 bases each). The CDR3 contains 11 residues. Per the germline V gene, CDR1 is MNHNS and CDR2 is SASEGT. The DNA of the CDR3 is TGTGCCACCAGGGAGACCACGACGCAGCACTTC. It codes for CATRETTTQHF.

This clone has a handful of counts. This chain uses TRBV7-2 with TRBJ2-5; possibly TRBD1 for D (5 bases). The CDR3 length is 15 residues. Germline V gene data show CDR1 as SGHTA and CDR2 as FQGNSA. The V end was cut by 4 bases, the J end by 4 bases, with 16 bases between. The CDR3 reads CASSSDGAQGETQYF. The CDR3 DNA reads as TGTGCCAGCAGCTCAGATGGGGCCCAAGGAGAGACCCAGTACTTC.